These 11 T cell receptor beta chains came from one sample sequenced in a study of graft-versus-host responses after intestinal transplantation. Repertoires were generated with immunoSEQ multiplex PCR, while TCRdb's copy carries only in-frame clones and drops some. Among about 25,000 clones, more than 90% were seen once, and the ten largest hold approximately 0.82%. The material sequenced was PBMCs, taken roughly 29 days after intestinal transplant. These receptors all come from a human patient who received an intestinal transplant, so some T cells may come from the graft donor.

The chain uses TRBV5-6 and TRBJ1-6; D uncertain. This CDR3 has 16 amino acids. Germline lookup yields CDR1 SGHDT and CDR2 YYEEEE. V was clipped by 3 bases and J by 2 bases, with 12 bases between them. The CDR3 loop reads CASSSVPGTYNSPLHF. CDR3 bases: TGTGCCAGCAGCTCAGTACCGGGGACCTATAATTCACCCCTCCACTTT.

V gene TRBV30 combines with J gene TRBJ2-7; TRBD1 is a possible D gene (6 bases). The CDR3 sequence is 13 residues long. Trimming left V 4 bases short and J 5 bases short, with 15 bases between. Germline-derived CDR1 and CDR2 are GTSNPN and SVGIG (reference sequence). The CDR3 DNA follows: TGTGCCTGGACAGGGGCAGGGAAAGACGAGCAGTACTTC. It encodes CAWTGAGKDEQYF.

V gene TRBV2 combines with J gene TRBJ2-7; either TRBD1 or TRBD2 may fit D (5 bases each). The CDR3 runs 14 residues. V shed 6 bases and J shed 2 bases, with 14 bases lying between them. Per germline, CDR1 SNHLY and CDR2 FYNNEI. The CDR3 region is CASSPGLGPYEQYF. CDR3 DNA: TGTGCCAGCAGCCCGGGGCTGGGCCCCTACGAGCAGTACTTC.

The chain has TRBV4-1 and TRBJ2-7; D not certain. Germline-derived CDR1 and CDR2 are MGHRA and YSYEKL. Trimming took off 0 bases at V and 6 bases at J, with 12 bases between the two ends. The CDR3 has 14 residues. The CDR3 DNA is TGCGCCAGCAGCCAAGATTTATGGGGTACCGAGCAGTACTTC. Its translation is CASSQDLWGTEQYF.

This chain connects TRBV5-1 to TRBJ2-5; possible D gene TRBD1, 5 bases. The J call is uncertain, as TRBJ2-7 better fits the DNA end. The CDR3 sequence is 14 residues long. Germline V gives CDR1 SGHRS, CDR2 YFSETQ. The CDR3 DNA follows: TGCGCCAGCAGCTTGGAGGGGCCGCTCTACGAGCAGTACTTC. This sequence encodes CASSLEGPLYEQYF.

The chain recombines TRBV30 with TRBJ2-4; perhaps TRBD1 as D (6 bases). Trimming removed 1 base at V and 6 bases at J, with 7 bases between. This CDR3 spans 12 amino acids. CDR1 and CDR2 (germline): GTSNPN, SVGIG (reference sequence). CDR3 sequence: CAWSDRVNIQYF. The CDR3 DNA follows: TGTGCCTGGAGTGACAGGGTAAACATTCAGTACTTC.

The V and J genes are TRBV5-1 and TRBJ2-7; 10 bases are a match to TRBD1. The germline V gene encodes CDR1 SGHRS and CDR2 YFSETQ. V was pared by 4 bases and J by 1 base, with 14 bases of the junction left unmatched. This CDR3 region has 18 residues. The CDR3 is CASSRGRQGAMRSYEQYF. The CDR3 DNA is TGCGCCAGCAGCCGAGGACGACAGGGGGCAATGAGATCCTACGAGCAGTACTTC.

This chain joins TRBV18 and TRBJ2-5; 7 nucleotides align to TRBD1. Losses at the gene ends were 1 base for V and 3 bases for J; bases not matched to a gene: 5. The V gene's germline CDR1 is KGHSH and CDR2 LQKENI. There are 15 residues in the CDR3. Written as DNA, the CDR3 is TGTGCCAGCTCACCACGATACAGGGGCGAAGAGACCCAGTACTTC. It yields the protein CASSPRYRGEETQYF.

The chain uses TRBV5-8 and TRBJ2-4, with D tentatively TRBD1 (5 bases). The V and J ends lost 4 bases and 0 bases respectively, with 14 bases between them. This CDR3 is 16 amino acids long. Germline V lookup: CDR1 SGHTS, CDR2 YDEGEE. CDR3 in DNA: TGTGCCAGCAGCGCCCGCAGGGTACTAGCCAAAAACATTCAGTACTTC. Its protein product is CASSARRVLAKNIQYF.

The V and J genes are TRBV9 and TRBJ2-1, with TRBD2 identical over 9 bases. Germline CDR1 SGDLS, CDR2 YYNGEE. The CDR3 sequence is 20 residues long. Trimming took 0 bases from V and 1 from J; bases not matched to a gene: 14. In nucleotides, the CDR3 is TGTGCCAGCAGCGTAGTCGGGCGGGAGGGCCCTCGGTCGTCCTACAATGAGCAGTTCTTC. It translates to CASSVVGREGPRSSYNEQFF.

The genes are TRBV9 and TRBJ1-3, with D possibly being TRBD1 (5 bases). The V end lost 2 bases, the J end lost 14 bases, and 20 bases lay between the germline ends. The CDR3 length is 14 residues. Germline V lookup: CDR1 SGDLS, CDR2 YYNGEE. As DNA, the CDR3 is TGTGCCAGCAGCGTTCAGCGGAATGGGGCGAGAGTATATTTT. As protein: CASSVQRNGARVYF.